The present T cell receptor (beta chain) was sequenced within a study of T cell repertoires in cytomegalovirus infection. Overall study context: The authors relied on CMV epitopes, both recently identified HLA-C-restricted and well-studied HLA-B-restricted. CMV infection plus the matching HLA type was flagged by public TCR beta signatures. Study results and limitations: The ex vivo response was dominated by HLA-C-restricted CMV-specific TCR beta clonotypes. Carriage of CMV together with the relevant HLA was identifiable through cumulative public TCR beta family frequency.

TCRdb recomputed calls from the reads with MiXCR, one row per CDR3 protein. The table includes approximately 270,000 distinct CDR3 sequences, less than 25% detected once. The V gene's germline CDR1 is SNHLY and CDR2 FYNNEI. The CDR3 spans 13 residues. Trimming pared 6 bases from V and 6 bases from J, leaving 14 bases between. This clonotype was seen more than once but under ten times. The antigen is undetermined. The origin of this receptor is a human donor in good health (CMV status not recorded). Some clones in this sample may be carry-over from other donors' samples. The sample consisted of cultured PBMCs, taken from culture after CMV antigen stimulation. V and J are TRBV2 and TRBJ1-1; D is possibly TRBD1 (6 bases). CDR3 sequence (DNA): TGTGCCAGCAGGGAAACAGGGAATCCTGAAGCTTTCTTT. Residues: CASRETGNPEAFF.